Below are 20 T cell receptor beta chains sequenced from a single sample in a study of cytomegalovirus exposure and HLA in healthy donors. The PCR ran on 60 Vbeta and 13 Jbeta primers. TCRdb's table, derived via immunoSEQ multiplex PCR, lists solely in-frame clones and lacks some. This sample has about 140,000 clones, with just over 70% found just once. Sequences were obtained from PBMCs. The receptor set was obtained from a woman in her 30s in good health and CMV-seronegative.

The chain combines TRBV5-1 with TRBJ1-4, with 7 bases identical to TRBD1. This CDR3 is built from 15 residues. In germline, CDR1 is SGHRS, CDR2 YFSETQ. The V gene end was trimmed by 3 bases and the J gene end by 8 bases; junction bases not matched to a gene: 10. CDR3 coding DNA: TGCGCCAGCAGCTCGGGACAGCCCTTCGCAGAAAAACTGTTTTTT. Translated: CASSSGQPFAEKLFF.

The rearrangement links TRBV5-4 to TRBJ2-1, with 10 bases aligning to TRBD2. Germline V gene sequence: CDR1 SGHNT, CDR2 YYREEE (reference sequence). V dropped 5 bases and J dropped 7; count of bases not matched to a gene: 12. This CDR3 is built from 16 residues. CDR3 DNA sequence: TGTGCCAGCAGGGAGGGGAGCGGGAGGGTCCAAAATGAGCAGTTCTTC. Translating gives CASREGSGRVQNEQFF.

This clone was seen a single time. The rearrangement uses TRBV18 and TRBJ1-1, with D tentatively TRBD1 (5 bases). V was shortened by 2 bases and J by 2 bases, with 15 bases between the two germline ends. The CDR3 contains 16 residues. Germline lookup yields CDR1 KGHSH and CDR2 LQKENI. CDR3 bases: TGTGCCAGCTCACCAATCGCGGGACGACAAAACACTGAAGCTTTCTTT. Its protein is CASSPIAGRQNTEAFF.

The V and J genes are TRBV29-1 and TRBJ1-2; 8 bases are shared with TRBD1. CDR3 length equals 14 residues. Germline-derived CDR1 and CDR2 are SQVTM and ANQGSEA. The V and J ends lost 7 bases and 3 bases, in that order; junction bases with no gene match: 10. The CDR3 loop is CSEQTRGPDYGYTF. The CDR3 DNA is TGCAGCGAACAGACCAGGGGGCCCGACTATGGCTACACCTTC.

The rearrangement links TRBV28 to TRBJ2-1; TRBD2 agrees at 7 bases. The J segment lost 2 bases and the V segment lost 3 bases, leaving 7 bases of the junction unmatched. The CDR3 totals 16 residues. The germline V gene encodes CDR1 MDHEN and CDR2 SYDVKM. This CDR3 is CASSFPGGSAYNEQFF. The CDR3 DNA reads TGTGCCAGCAGTTTTCCCGGCGGGAGTGCCTACAATGAGCAGTTCTTC. Full variable domain (outside the CDR3, taken from reference TRBV28 and TRBJ2-1): DVKVTQSSRYLVKRTGEKVFLECVQDMDHENMFWYRQDPGLGLRLIYFSYDVKMKEKGDIPEGYSVSREKKERFSLILESASTNQTSMYLCASSFPGGSAYNEQFFGPGTRLTVL.

In its sample, this clone was seen once. This rearrangement joins TRBV6-1 to TRBJ1-5, with TRBD1 as a possible D gene (5 bases). V shed 8 bases and J shed 3 bases, with 17 bases lying between them. CDR3 length: 15 amino acids. The germline V gene has CDR1 MNHNS and CDR2 SASEGT. CDR3 in DNA: TGTGCCAGCCAACAAGGGGTCCAGTTCAATCAGCCCCAGCATTTT. Translation gives CASQQGVQFNQPQHF.

This chain uses TRBV28 with TRBJ2-1, with TRBD2 identical over 8 bases. This CDR3 is built from 15 residues. The J segment lost 5 bases and the V segment lost 1 base, leaving 4 bases of the junction unmatched. The germline V gene encodes CDR1 MDHEN and CDR2 SYDVKM. The CDR3, as DNA: TGTGCCAGCAGTTTATACGGGGGGGGTGACAATGAGCAGTTCTTC. It translates to CASSLYGGGDNEQFF.

The chain is built from TRBV29-1 and TRBJ2-7, with 7 positions matching TRBD1. The CDR3 is 15 residues long. V was pared by 0 bases and J by 5 bases, with 10 bases of the junction left unmatched. Germline CDR1 and CDR2: SQVTM and ANQGSEA. The CDR3 DNA follows: TGCAGCGTTGAAGATTCGGGACAGAAGATACACGAGCAGTACTTC. Residues: CSVEDSGQKIHEQYF.

The chain is built from TRBV4-2 and TRBJ1-2; D is possibly TRBD1 (5 bases). Trimming took 1 base from V and 0 from J, leaving 12 bases between them. This CDR3 comprises 16 residues. CDR1 and CDR2 (germline): LGHNA, YNFKEQ. The CDR3 is CASSQARGTTNYGYTF. The CDR3 coding sequence is TGTGCCAGCAGCCAAGCTCGGGGGACCACTAACTATGGCTACACCTTC.

The table lists this clone with a count of one. The V call is TRBV18, the J call TRBJ2-7, with 13 nucleotides matching TRBD2. The CDR3 has 16 residues. V lost 4 bases, J lost 7 bases, and 10 bases stayed unmatched. CDR1 is KGHSH, CDR2 LQKENI, per germline. DNA for the CDR3: TGTGCCAGCTCACTAAGGCGACTAGCGGGAGGTATAGAGCAGTACTTC. Residues: CASSLRRLAGGIEQYF.

This clone has only one observation. The chain has TRBV19 and TRBJ1-2; TRBD1 matches 7 bases. From germline, CDR1 is LNHDA and CDR2 SQIVND (reference sequence). The CDR3 covers 13 residues. V lost 10 bases and J lost 8; bases outside the gene matches: 13. The CDR3 sequence is CATRGQGESGYTF. The CDR3 nucleotides read TGTGCCACCAGAGGGCAGGGGGAAAGCGGCTACACCTTC.

The CDR3 reads CASRLAVNTGELFF. CDR3 nucleotides: TGTGCCAGCAGACTAGCGGTCAACACCGGGGAGCTGTTTTTT. The rearrangement links TRBV9 to TRBJ2-2, with 8 bases that match TRBD2. Germline assignment: CDR1 SGDLS and CDR2 YYNGEE. V lost 5 bases and J lost 2; bases outside the gene matches: 2. The CDR3 covers 14 residues.

The chain links TRBV7-8 to TRBJ2-1; TRBD1 aligns across 7 bases. The germline gives CDR1 SGHVS, CDR2 FQNEAQ. Trimming removed 2 bases from V and 4 bases from J; junction bases left unmatched: 5. This CDR3 spans 15 amino acids. CDR3 nucleotide sequence: TGTGCCAGCAGCTTAAGGGGACAGATGTACAATGAGCAGTTCTTC. This translates into CASSLRGQMYNEQFF.

The chain recombines TRBV4-1 with TRBJ2-2; 10 nucleotides align to TRBD2. CDR1 and CDR2 (germline): MGHRA, YSYEKL. There are 16 residues in the CDR3. Germline trimming cut 7 bases from V and 5 bases from J; bases unmatched to any gene: 10. The DNA for the CDR3 is TGCGCCAGCAAAAAAGACCTAGCGGGGGATACCGGGGAGCTGTTTTTT. Protein product: CASKKDLAGDTGELFF.

Notes on this clone: This likely comes from a read error, as the CDR3 has no conserved phenylalanine or tryptophan at its end. The V gene is TRBV7-8, the J gene TRBJ1-2; 10 bases fit TRBD1. Germline assignment: CDR1 SGHVS and CDR2 FQNEAQ. The CDR3 length is 14 residues. V was pared by 1 base and J by 8 bases, with 4 bases of the junction left unmatched. CDR3 loop: CASSLVGQGTGYTL. The DNA of the CDR3 is TGTGCCAGCAGCTTAGTGGGACAGGGGACCGGCTACACCCTC.

The V call is TRBV19, the J call TRBJ2-3; no firm D call. Trimming pared 3 bases from V and 5 bases from J, leaving 12 bases between. The length of the CDR3 is 14 residues. The germline CDR1 and CDR2 sequences are LNHDA and SQIVND (reference sequence). The CDR3 sequence: CASSMSSAQDTQYF. CDR3 nucleotides: TGTGCCAGTAGTATGTCTAGTGCCCAAGATACGCAGTATTTT.

The V call is TRBV5-1, the J call TRBJ1-2; TRBD1 matches at 10 bases. The V gene end was trimmed by 4 bases and the J gene end by 6 bases; junction bases not matched to a gene: 12. CDR3 length: 16 amino acids. The germline V gene has CDR1 SGHRS and CDR2 YFSETQ. The CDR3 DNA reads TGCGCCAGCAGCGGAGGACAGGGGGAGTCCAGGGATGGCTACACCTTC. Its translation: CASSGGQGESRDGYTF.

CDR3 in amino acids: CASSSLREGAGNTIYF. The CDR3 coding sequence is TGTGCCAGCAGCTCTCTCCGGGAGGGAGCTGGAAACACCATATATTTT. The V gene is TRBV9, the J gene TRBJ1-3, with D unclear. Germline values: CDR1 SGDLS, CDR2 YYNGEE. The V end was cut by 4 bases, the J end by 2 bases, with 16 bases between. CDR3 length equals 16 residues.

This sequence joins TRBV13 and TRBJ1-2, with a tentative D call TRBD1 (6 bases). Trimming removed 5 bases at V and 4 bases at J, with 11 bases between. Germline V lookup: CDR1 PRHDT, CDR2 FYEKMQ (reference sequence). This CDR3 has 13 residues. CDR3 loop: CASSGQQPYGYTF. The CDR3 nucleotides read TGTGCCAGCAGCGGACAGCAACCCTATGGCTACACCTTC. The complete variable domain, with remaining parts taken from reference TRBV13 and TRBJ1-2, reads AAGVIQSPRHLIKEKRETATLKCYPIPRHDTVYWYQQGPGQDPQFLISFYEKMQSDKGSIPDRFSAQQFSDYHSELNMSSLELGDSALYFCASSGQQPYGYTFGSGTRLTVV.

This rearrangement joins TRBV21-1 to TRBJ1-5; the DNA was not used to check the table's D call, TRBD1. TRBV21-1 is assigned pseudogene status. The CDR3 runs to 18 residues. CDR3 amino acids: CASSPPGQGRISNQPQHF. The CDR3 DNA is TGTGCCAGCAGTCCACCGGGACAGGGTCGGATTAGCAATCAGCCCCAGCATTTT.